This T cell receptor beta chain was sequenced for a study of blood T cell repertoires in COVID-19. V shed 4 bases, J shed 0 bases, and the junction held 7 bases outside the gene matches. CDR3 length: 16 amino acids. In germline, CDR1 is SGDLS, CDR2 YYNGEE. Assay: immunoSEQ multiplex PCR; the TCRdb copy retains only in-frame clones and omits some. The sample lists under 400,000 clones; 87% were seen once. This clone was seen only once. V gene TRBV9 combines with J gene TRBJ2-7; 10 bases fit TRBD2. Sequenced input: peripheral blood. This clonotype was obtained from a woman in her thirties with COVID-19, enrolled during active disease. The CDR3 region has the DNA TGTGCCAGCAGCCCCCCCGGGACTAGCGACTCCTACGAGCAGTACTTC. It codes for CASSPPGTSDSYEQYF. The whole variable domain, filled in from reference TRBV9 and TRBJ2-7, reads DSGVTQTPKHLITATGQRVTLRCSPRSGDLSVYWYQQSLDQGLQFLIQYYNGEERAKGNILERFSAQQFPDLHSELNLSSLELGDSALYFCASSPPGTSDSYEQYFGPGTRLTVT.